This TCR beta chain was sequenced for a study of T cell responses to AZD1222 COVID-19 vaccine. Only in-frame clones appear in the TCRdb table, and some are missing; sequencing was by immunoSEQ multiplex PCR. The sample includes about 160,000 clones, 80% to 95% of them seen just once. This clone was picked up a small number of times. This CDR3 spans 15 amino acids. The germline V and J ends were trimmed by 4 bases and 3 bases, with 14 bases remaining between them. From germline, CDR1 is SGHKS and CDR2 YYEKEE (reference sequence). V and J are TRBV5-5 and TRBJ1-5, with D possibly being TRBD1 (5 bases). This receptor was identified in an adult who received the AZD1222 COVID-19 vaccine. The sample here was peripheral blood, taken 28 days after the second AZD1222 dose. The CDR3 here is CASSLDINYNQPQHF. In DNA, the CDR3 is TGTGCCAGCAGCCTGGACATAAACTACAATCAGCCCCAGCATTTT.